Detailed here is one T cell receptor (beta chain). Its recognized antigen is unknown. Per-base qualities were not stored, and no clone one base away is much larger. The CDR3 regions of human TCRbeta chains were analyzed by immunosequencing. In the paper's pipeline: TCRs in the repertoires were matched against a reference library of SARS-CoV-2-specific TCRs that had been generated with the MIRA antigen-specificity platform. Breadth was defined as the fraction of unique TCRs that were SARS-CoV-2-associated. Depth was defined as the fraction of total T cells that were SARS-CoV-2-associated. Using the MIRA data, each spike-specific TCR was mapped to the spike region that the TCR reacts to and placed in a CD4 or CD8 class. Log10-transformed breadth and depth values were compared by one-way ANOVA with Sidak's multiple comparisons tests. What TCRdb holds here is the immuneACCESS table cut down to in-frame rearrangements. Part of the clones is not present; checked against another copy, under half of the missing clones reflect an unresolved V gene, and the others are unexplained. That table gives V, J and clone size, and the DNA gave D and trimming. Within this sample are 95,000 to 100,000 clones, with just over 90% of them counted one time only. The ten largest clones take up 1.3% of the sample.

This sample is drawn from a study of T cell responses to AZD1222 COVID-19 vaccine listed by TCRdb under 2021. Background for the entire study: Because spike-specific TCR depth and breadth did not differ between the two schedules, AZD1222 recipients who got a second dose at roughly 4 weeks were pooled with those who got a second dose at roughly 12 weeks. A total of 233 trial participants underwent TCR sequencing, of whom around 210 had received two doses of AZD1222 and approximately 26 had received two doses of the MenACWY control vaccine. Trial participants were enrolled by age into 18-55, 56-69 and 70-plus year subgroups, with 148, 28 and 57 TCR-sequenced participants respectively.

The time point label, read with the paper, signifies: baseline before first vaccination. The vaccinee samples were drawn from two UK trials, COV001 and COV002, one of which was a single-blind randomized controlled phase 2/3 trial testing AZD1222 (ChAdOx1 nCoV-19) in healthy adults. For TCRbeta chain sequencing, PBMC samples from trial participants were taken at day 0 and at day 28 after the second dose. From the cysteine up to the phenylalanine, the CDR3 has a length of 14 residues. The read is trimmed to its CDR3 DNA, 42 bases read in frame from base 1. Between the V and J ends, shortened by 3 bases and 1 base respectively, the junction contains 10 bases. CDR1 and CDR2 are drawn from the germline V gene: SGHRS, YFSETQ. The paper as a whole reports these results and caveats: Nearly half of unique spike-specific TCRs reportedly recognized epitopes outside regions mutated in the B.1.351 and B.1.1.7 variants. Because no day 14 peak-response samples were available, repertoires were characterized only after the peak T cell response. Participants were mostly white British, with more females than males. The authors suggested clonal diversity may have been underestimated. Only 5 to 7 AZD1222 recipients were SARS-CoV-2 seropositive at baseline, limiting conclusions about previously exposed vaccinees. The whole spike protein was spanned by vaccine-associated CD4 TCRs, and dominant responses were seen in regions 160-218 and 743-854. After two AZD1222 doses, both the breadth and the depth of spike-specific TCRs were significantly higher than at day 0 and than in MenACWY recipients. In the small 56-69-year group, the increase in depth fell short of significance, most likely because of low power.

This material consisted of peripheral blood, taken on day 0 of AZD1222 vaccination. The TCR originated in an adult in good health. Recombination joined TRBV5-1 with TRBJ1-1; a confident D gene designation cannot be given. CDR3 reads: CASSSLAANTEAFF. The DNA is TGCGCCAGCAGCTCCCTGGCGGCGAACACTGAAGCTTTCTTT.